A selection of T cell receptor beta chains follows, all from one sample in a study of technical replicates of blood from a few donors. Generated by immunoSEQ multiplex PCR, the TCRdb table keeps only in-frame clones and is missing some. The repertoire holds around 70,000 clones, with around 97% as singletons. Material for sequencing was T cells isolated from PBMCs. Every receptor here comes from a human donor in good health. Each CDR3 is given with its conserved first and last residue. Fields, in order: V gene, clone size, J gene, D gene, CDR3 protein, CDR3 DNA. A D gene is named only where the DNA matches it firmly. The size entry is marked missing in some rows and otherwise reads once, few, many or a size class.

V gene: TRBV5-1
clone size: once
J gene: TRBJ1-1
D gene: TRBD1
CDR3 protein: CASSLANDRVDTEAFF
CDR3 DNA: TGCGCCAGCAGCTTGGCTAACGACAGGGTTGACACTGAAGCTTTCTTT

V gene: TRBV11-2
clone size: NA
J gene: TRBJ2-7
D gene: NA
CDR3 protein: CASSSAGHEQYF
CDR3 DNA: TGTGCCAGCAGCTCGGCAGGGCACGAGCAGTACTTC

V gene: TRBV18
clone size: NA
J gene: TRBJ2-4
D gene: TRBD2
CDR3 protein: CASSPLESGGAVYIQYF
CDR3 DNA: TGTGCCAGCTCACCCCTCGAGAGCGGGGGGGCGGTATACATTCAGTACTTC

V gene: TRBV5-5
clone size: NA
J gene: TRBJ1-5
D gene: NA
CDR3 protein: CASSLVGNILAQPQHF
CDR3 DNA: TGTGCCAGCAGCTTGGTGGGTAATATCTTAGCTCAGCCCCAGCATTTT

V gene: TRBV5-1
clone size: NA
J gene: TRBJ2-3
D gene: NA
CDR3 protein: CASSFTRTGSPQYF
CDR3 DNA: TGCGCCAGCAGCTTTACCCGAACAGGGAGTCCGCAGTATTTT

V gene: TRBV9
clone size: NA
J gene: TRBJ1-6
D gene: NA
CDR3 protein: CASSPRKGNSPLHF
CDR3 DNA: TGTGCCAGCAGCCCCCGAAAGGGGAATTCACCCCTCCACTTT

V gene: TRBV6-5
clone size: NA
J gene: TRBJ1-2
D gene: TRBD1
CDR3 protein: CASSPDRGLGGYTF
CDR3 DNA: TGTGCCAGCAGCCCCGACAGGGGGCTCGGTGGCTACACCTTC

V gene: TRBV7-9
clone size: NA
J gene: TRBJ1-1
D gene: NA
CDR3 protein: CASSSGRDTEAFF
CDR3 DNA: TGTGCCAGCAGCTCCGGGAGAGACACTGAAGCTTTCTTT

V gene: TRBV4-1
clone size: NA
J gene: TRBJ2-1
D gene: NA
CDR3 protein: CASSQGEQFF
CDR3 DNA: TGCGCCAGCAGCCAGGGCGAGCAGTTCTTC

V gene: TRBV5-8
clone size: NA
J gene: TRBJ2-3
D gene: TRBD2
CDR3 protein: CASSFFSGGTDTQYF
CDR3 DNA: TGTGCCAGCAGCTTTTTTAGCGGGGGCACAGATACGCAGTATTTT

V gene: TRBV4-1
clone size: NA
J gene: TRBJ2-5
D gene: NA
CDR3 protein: CASSQEGAETQYF
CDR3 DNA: TGCGCCAGCAGCCAAGAGGGGGCTGAGACCCAGTACTTC

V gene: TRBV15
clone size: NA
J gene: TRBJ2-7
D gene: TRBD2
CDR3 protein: CATSRARTRGYEQYF
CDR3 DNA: TGTGCCACCAGCAGAGCTAGGACTAGGGGTTACGAGCAGTACTTC

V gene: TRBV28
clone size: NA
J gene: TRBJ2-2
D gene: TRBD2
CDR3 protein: CASSPSGRVTGELFF
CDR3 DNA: TGTGCCAGCAGTCCCAGCGGGAGGGTCACCGGGGAGCTGTTTTTT

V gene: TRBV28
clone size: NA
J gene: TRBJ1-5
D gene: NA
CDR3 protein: CASSLSRGYQPQHF
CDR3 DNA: TGTGCCAGCAGTTTATCTCGGGGATATCAGCCCCAGCATTTT

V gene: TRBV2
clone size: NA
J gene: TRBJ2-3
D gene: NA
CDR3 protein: CASSEASDWHRRDF
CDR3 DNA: TGTGCCAGCAGTGAGGCTAGCGACTGGCACAGAAGAGATTTT

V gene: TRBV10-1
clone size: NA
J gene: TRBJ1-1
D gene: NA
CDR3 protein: CASSERWPEAFF
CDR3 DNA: TGCGCCAGCAGTGAGCGATGGCCTGAAGCTTTCTTT

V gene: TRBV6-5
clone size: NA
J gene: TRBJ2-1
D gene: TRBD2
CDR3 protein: CASSLKTSGQQFF
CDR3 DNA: TGTGCCAGCAGCCTTAAGACTAGCGGGCAGCAGTTCTTC

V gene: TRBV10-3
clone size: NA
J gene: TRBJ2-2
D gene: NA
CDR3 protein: CASNRGTTHTGELFF
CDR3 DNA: TGTGCCTCGAACAGAGGGACAACTCACACCGGGGAGCTGTTTTTT

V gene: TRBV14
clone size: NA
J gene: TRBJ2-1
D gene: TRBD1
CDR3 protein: CASSPQGTGYLFF
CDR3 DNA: TGTGCCAGCAGCCCCCAAGGGACAGGGTATCTGTTCTTC

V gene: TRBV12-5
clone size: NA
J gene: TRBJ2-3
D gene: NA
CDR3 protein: CASGIAETTQYF
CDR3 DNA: TGTGCTAGTGGGATAGCGGAAACTACGCAGTATTTT

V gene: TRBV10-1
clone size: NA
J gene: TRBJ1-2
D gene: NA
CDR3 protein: CASSQAGPPYGYTF
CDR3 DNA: TGCGCCAGCAGCCAGGCGGGACCTCCCTATGGCTACACCTTC

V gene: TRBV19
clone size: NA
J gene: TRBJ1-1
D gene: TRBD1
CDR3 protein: CASSSIDRGPWNTEAFF
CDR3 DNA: TGTGCCAGTAGCTCTATCGACAGGGGGCCCTGGAACACTGAAGCTTTCTTT

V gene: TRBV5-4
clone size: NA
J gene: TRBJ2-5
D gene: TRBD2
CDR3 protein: CASSFLGLAGGGETQYF
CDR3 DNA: TGTGCCAGCAGTTTCCTCGGACTAGCGGGGGGCGGAGAGACCCAGTACTTC

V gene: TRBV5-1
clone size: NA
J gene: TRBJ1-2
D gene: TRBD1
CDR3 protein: CASSVGQSYGYTF
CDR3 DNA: TGCGCCAGCAGCGTGGGACAGAGCTATGGCTACACCTTC

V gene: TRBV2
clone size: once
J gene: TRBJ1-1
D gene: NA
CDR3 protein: CATLMRNTEAFF
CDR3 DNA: TGTGCCACCCTCATGCGGAACACTGAAGCTTTCTTT

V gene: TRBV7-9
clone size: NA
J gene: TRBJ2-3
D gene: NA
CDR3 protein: CASSLVITGWDTQYF
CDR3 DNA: TGTGCCAGCAGCTTAGTAATAACAGGGTGGGATACGCAGTATTTT

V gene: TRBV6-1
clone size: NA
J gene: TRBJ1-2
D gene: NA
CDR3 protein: CASSEVPFYGYTF
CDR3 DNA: TGTGCCAGCAGTGAAGTCCCTTTCTATGGCTACACCTTC

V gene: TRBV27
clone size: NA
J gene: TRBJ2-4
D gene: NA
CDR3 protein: CASSSLGGYIQYF
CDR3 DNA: TGTGCCAGCAGTTCCCTCGGGGGATACATTCAGTACTTC

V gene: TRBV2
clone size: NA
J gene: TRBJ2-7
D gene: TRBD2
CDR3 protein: CASRGTNPSYEQYF
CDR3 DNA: TGTGCCAGCAGGGGGACTAATCCCTCCTACGAGCAGTACTTC

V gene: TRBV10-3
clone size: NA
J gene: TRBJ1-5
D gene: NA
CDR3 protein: CAISAPGSNQPQHF
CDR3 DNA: TGTGCCATCAGTGCCCCGGGAAGCAATCAGCCCCAGCATTTT

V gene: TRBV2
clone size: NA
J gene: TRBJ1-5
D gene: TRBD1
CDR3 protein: CASSETGVLGNQHF
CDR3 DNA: TGTGCCAGCAGTGAAACAGGGGTCCTCGGTAACCAGCATTTT

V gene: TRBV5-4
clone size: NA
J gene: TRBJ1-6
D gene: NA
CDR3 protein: CASSLVPGGSYNSPLHF
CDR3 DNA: TGTGCCAGCAGCTTGGTCCCCGGAGGCTCCTATAATTCACCCCTCCACTTT

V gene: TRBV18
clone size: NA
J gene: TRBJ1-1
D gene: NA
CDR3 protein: CASSPVSGRMNTEAFF
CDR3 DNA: TGTGCCAGCTCACCCGTATCAGGGCGGATGAACACTGAAGCTTTCTTT

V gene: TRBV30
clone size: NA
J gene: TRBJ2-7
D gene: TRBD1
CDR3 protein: CAWSSTGGYEQYF
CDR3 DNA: TGTGCCTGGAGCTCCACAGGGGGCTACGAGCAGTACTTC

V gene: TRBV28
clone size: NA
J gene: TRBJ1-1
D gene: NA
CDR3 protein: CASSLGGTTTEAFF
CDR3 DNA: TGTGCCAGCAGTTTAGGGGGGACTACCACTGAAGCTTTCTTT

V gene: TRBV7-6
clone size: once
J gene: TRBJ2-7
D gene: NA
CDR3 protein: CASSDEAYYEQYF
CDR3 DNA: TGTGCCAGCAGTGACGAGGCCTACTACGAGCAGTACTTC

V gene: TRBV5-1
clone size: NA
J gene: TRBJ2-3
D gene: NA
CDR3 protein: CASSLYAGDTQYF
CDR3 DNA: TGCGCCAGCAGCTTGTATGCCGGAGATACGCAGTATTTT

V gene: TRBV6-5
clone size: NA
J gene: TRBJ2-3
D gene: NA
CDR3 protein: CASSYSWESSDTQYF
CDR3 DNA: TGTGCCAGCAGTTACTCGTGGGAGTCTTCGGATACGCAGTATTTT

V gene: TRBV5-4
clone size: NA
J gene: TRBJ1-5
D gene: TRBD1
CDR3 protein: CASSSSGTGGVGNQPQHF
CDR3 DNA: TGTGCCAGCAGCTCTTCCGGGACAGGGGGCGTAGGGAATCAGCCCCAGCATTTT

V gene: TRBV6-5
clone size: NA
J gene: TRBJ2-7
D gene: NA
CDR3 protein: CASSPNVYEQYF
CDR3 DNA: TGTGCCAGCAGCCCTAATGTGTACGAGCAGTACTTC

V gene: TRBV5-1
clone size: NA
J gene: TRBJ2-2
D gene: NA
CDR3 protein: CASSFSVANGELFF
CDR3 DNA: TGCGCCAGCAGCTTTAGCGTAGCGAACGGGGAGCTGTTTTTT

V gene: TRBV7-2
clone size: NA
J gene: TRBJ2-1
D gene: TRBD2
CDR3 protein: CASSLGGLAVNEQFF
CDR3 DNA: TGTGCCAGCAGCTTAGGGGGACTAGCGGTAAATGAGCAGTTCTTC

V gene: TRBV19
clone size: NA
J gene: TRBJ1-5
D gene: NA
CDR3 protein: CASRDSNQPQHF
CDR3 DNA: TGTGCCTCGCGGGATAGCAATCAGCCCCAGCATTTT

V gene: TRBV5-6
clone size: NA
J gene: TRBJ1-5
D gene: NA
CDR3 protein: CASSLARPFDGNQPQHF
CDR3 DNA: TGTGCCAGCAGCTTGGCCAGGCCGTTTGATGGCAATCAGCCCCAGCATTTT

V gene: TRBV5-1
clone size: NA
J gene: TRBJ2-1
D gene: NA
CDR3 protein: CASSIGLYNEQFF
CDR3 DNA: TGCGCCAGCAGCATCGGACTTTACAATGAGCAGTTCTTC

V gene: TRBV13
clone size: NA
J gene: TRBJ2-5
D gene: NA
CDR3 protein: CASSLGRGTLKETQYF
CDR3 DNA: TGTGCCAGCAGCTTAGGCCGTGGGACTCTAAAAGAGACCCAGTACTTC

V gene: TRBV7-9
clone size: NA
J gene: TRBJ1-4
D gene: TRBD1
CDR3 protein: CASSQGQRKNEKLFF
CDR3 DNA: TGTGCCAGCAGCCAGGGACAGAGGAAAAATGAAAAACTGTTTTTT

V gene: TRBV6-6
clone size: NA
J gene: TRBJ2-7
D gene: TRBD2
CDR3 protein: CASKGTSGTAYEQYF
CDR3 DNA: TGTGCCAGCAAAGGGACTAGCGGTACCGCCTACGAGCAGTACTTC

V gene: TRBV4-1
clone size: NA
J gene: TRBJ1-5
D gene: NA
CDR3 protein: CASSPQGYSNQPQHF
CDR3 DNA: TGCGCCAGCAGCCCCCAGGGATATAGCAATCAGCCCCAGCATTTT

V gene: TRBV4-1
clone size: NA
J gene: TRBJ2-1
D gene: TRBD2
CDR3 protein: CASSQILAGVFNEQFF
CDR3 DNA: TGCGCCAGCAGCCAAATATTAGCGGGAGTTTTTAATGAGCAGTTCTTC

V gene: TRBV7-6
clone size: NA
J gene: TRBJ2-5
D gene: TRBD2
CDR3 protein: CASSRGLGWETQYF
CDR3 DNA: TGTGCCAGCAGCCGGGGACTAGGTTGGGAGACCCAGTACTTC

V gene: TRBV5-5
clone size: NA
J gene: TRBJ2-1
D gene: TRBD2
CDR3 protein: CASSSVAGGGLYNEQFF
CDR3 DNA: TGTGCCAGCAGCAGCGTAGCGGGAGGGGGTCTATACAATGAGCAGTTCTTC

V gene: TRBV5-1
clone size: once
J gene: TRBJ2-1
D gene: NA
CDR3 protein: CASSPDSYNEQFF
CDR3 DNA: TGCGCCAGCAGCCCCGACAGTTACAATGAGCAGTTCTTC